This T cell receptor beta chain appears in the sequencing data of a study of blood T cell repertoires in COVID-19. Study in general: Collection of acute and convalescent COVID-19 samples took place in the United States, Italy and Spain.

As processed by the authors: Reference gene primer amplification gave nucleated cell count estimates. Assay: immunoSEQ multiplex PCR; the TCRdb copy retains only in-frame clones and omits some. V and J calls and clone size come straight from that table; D and trimming were deduced from the DNA. In the table there are roughly 32,000 clones, around 85% of which are singletons. In germline, CDR1 is GTSNPN, CDR2 SVGIG (reference sequence). This CDR3 is 13 amino acids long. J gave up 7 bases and V 4 bases, and 6 bases lay outside the gene matches. J is TRBJ1-4 and V is TRBV30, with 7 nucleotides matching TRBD1. This TCR was sampled from a man in his sixties with active or convalescent COVID-19. The sequenced sample consisted of peripheral blood. CDR3 in amino acids: CAWTLQGVEKLFF. DNA for the CDR3: TGTGCCTGGACATTGCAGGGGGTTGAAAAACTGTTTTTT.